The rows below give T cell receptor beta chains drawn from one sample of a study of blood T cell repertoires in COVID-19. Clones were read by immunoSEQ multiplex PCR, and TCRdb kept only the in-frame ones, dropping some. The profile shows 250,000 to 300,000 clones, 70% to 90% of them singletons. The sample consisted of PBMCs or T cells enriched from blood (not recorded which). These TCRs come from a woman between 50 and 59 years old who had been exposed to COVID-19. CDR3s include the opening cysteine and the closing phenylalanine or tryptophan. D genes are given only for firm matches. For some rows the clone size is stated as once, few or many, or as a class when expanded; others skip it.

cdr3_length d_call j_call v_call clone_size cdr3_aa cdr3_nt
14 NA TRBJ1-1 TRBV9 few CASSVEGDDTEAFF TGTGCCAGCAGCGTCGAGGGAGATGACACTGAAGCTTTCTTT
13 NA TRBJ1-2 TRBV30 NA CAWSTPANYGYTF TGTGCCTGGAGTACGCCAGCTAACTATGGCTACACCTTC
15 NA TRBJ2-1 TRBV7-9 NA CASSLSNGPYNEQFF TGTGCCAGCAGCTTAAGTAATGGGCCGTACAATGAGCAGTTCTTC
13 NA TRBJ1-5 TRBV19 NA CASSRVWNQPQHF TGTGCCAGTAGTCGAGTATGGAATCAGCCCCAGCATTTT
14 NA TRBJ2-5 TRBV3-1/TRBV3-2 NA CASSLLGTGETQYF TGTGCCAGCAGCCTACTAGGAACGGGGGAGACCCAGTACTTC
15 TRBD1 TRBJ1-6 TRBV15 NA CATQDRGWGNSPLHF TGTGCCACCCAGGACAGGGGTTGGGGTAATTCACCCCTCCACTTT
15 TRBD2 TRBJ2-2 TRBV3-1/TRBV3-2 NA CASSQVRGGYGELFF TGTGCCAGCAGCCAAGTAAGGGGAGGGTACGGGGAGCTGTTTTTT
14 NA TRBJ1-5 TRBV2 NA CASSDRGGNQPQHF TGTGCCAGCAGTGATCGGGGGGGCAATCAGCCCCAGCATTTT
14 NA TRBJ1-2 TRBV10-3 NA CAISAAGDNYGYTF TGTGCCATCAGTGCCGCCGGGGATAACTATGGCTACACCTTC
18 TRBD2 TRBJ2-3 TRBV9 NA CASSWLASGGPRGEAQYF TGTGCCAGCAGCTGGCTAGCGAGCGGGGGCCCCAGGGGAGAGGCGCAGTATTTT
16 NA TRBJ2-3 TRBV3-1/TRBV3-2 NA CASSQEGSLSRTQGYF TGTGCCAGCAGCCAAGAGGGTTCTCTGTCAAGGACCCAGGGCTATTTT
14 NA TRBJ1-4 TRBV3-1/TRBV3-2 NA CASSHGRGNEKLFF TGTGCCAGCAGCCACGGCAGGGGAAATGAAAAACTGTTTTTT
12 TRBD1 TRBJ1-1 TRBV29-1 NA CSAFGQGEVAFF TGCAGCGCCTTCGGACAGGGGGAGGTAGCTTTCTTT
15 NA TRBJ2-2 TRBV4-1 once CASSFRPGVIGELFF TGCGCCAGCAGCTTCCGCCCGGGGGTTATCGGGGAGCTGTTTTTT
14 NA TRBJ1-1 TRBV25-1 NA CASSDRTENTEAFF TGTGCCAGCAGTGATAGGACAGAGAACACTGAAGCTTTCTTT
12 NA TRBJ2-2 TRBV7-3 NA CASSLGSGELFF TGTGCCAGCAGCTTGGGGAGCGGGGAGCTGTTTTTT
13 NA TRBJ1-1 TRBV19 NA CASSIFKNTEAFF TGTGCCAGTAGTATATTTAAGAACACTGAAGCTTTCTTT
16 TRBD2 TRBJ2-3 TRBV2 NA CASSERLAGGTDTQYF TGTGCCAGCAGTGAAAGACTAGCGGGGGGGACAGATACGCAGTATTTT
14 NA TRBJ2-7 TRBV28 NA CASRTLGASYEQYF TGTGCCAGCAGGACCCTGGGGGCCTCCTACGAGCAGTACTTC
19 TRBD1 TRBJ2-4 TRBV18 NA CASSPEVPKLTGTKNIQYF TGTGCCAGCTCACCCGAGGTCCCGAAGTTGACAGGGACCAAAAACATTCAGTACTTC
11 NA TRBJ2-5 TRBV11-1 once CASSAGETQYF TGTGCCAGCAGCGCAGGGGAGACCCAGTACTTC
15 NA TRBJ2-1 TRBV5-1 few CASSLGGMSGNEQFF TGCGCCAGCAGCTTAGGGGGCATGAGCGGGAATGAGCAGTTCTTC
16 NA TRBJ1-4 TRBV15 NA CATSTQSGGGNEKLFF TGTGCCACCAGCACCCAGAGCGGGGGGGGGAATGAAAAACTGTTTTTT
15 TRBD2 TRBJ2-7 TRBV5-1 NA CASSPRTSGSYEQYF TGCGCCAGCAGCCCCCGAACTAGCGGCTCCTACGAGCAGTACTTC
14 NA TRBJ1-4 TRBV5-1 NA CASSSDKGGEKLFF TGCGCCAGCAGCTCGGACAAGGGCGGCGAAAAACTGTTTTTT
17 NA TRBJ1-2 TRBV19 NA CASSPPPYGNLADGYTF TGTGCCAGTAGTCCTCCCCCGTACGGGAACCTCGCCGATGGCTACACCTTC
17 TRBD2 TRBJ2-5 TRBV29-1 NA CSVVRLAGANPSETQYF TGCAGCGTTGTTCGGCTAGCGGGGGCCAACCCATCAGAGACCCAGTACTTC
12 NA TRBJ2-3 TRBV12-3/TRBV12-4 NA CASSFLSDTQYF TGTGCCAGCAGTTTCCTATCAGATACGCAGTATTTT
14 TRBD1 TRBJ1-2 TRBV3-1/TRBV3-2 NA CASSPITTGHGYTF TGTGCCAGCAGCCCGATCACGACAGGGCATGGCTACACCTTC
13 NA TRBJ2-7 TRBV6-1 NA CASSERVIYEQYF TGTGCCAGCAGTGAACGGGTTATCTACGAGCAGTACTTC
15 TRBD2 TRBJ2-2 TRBV9 NA CATQRGGRGTGELFF TGTGCCACCCAACGGGGGGGCCGAGGTACCGGGGAGCTGTTTTTT
13 NA TRBJ1-1 TRBV12-3/TRBV12-4 NA CASSPYTFVKAFF TGTGCCAGCAGCCCTTACACGTTCGTGAAAGCTTTCTTT
14 NA TRBJ1-1 TRBV11-2 NA CASSLLRVGTEAFF TGTGCCAGCAGCTTACTGAGGGTTGGGACTGAAGCTTTCTTT
15 NA TRBJ2-6 TRBV9 once CASSVGSSGANVLTF TGTGCCAGCAGCGTCGGGAGCTCTGGGGCCAACGTCCTGACTTTC
13 NA TRBJ1-4 TRBV6-1 NA CASSDRGNEKLFF TGTGCCAGCAGTGACAGGGGAAATGAAAAACTGTTTTTT
15 TRBD1 TRBJ2-2 TRBV5-1 NA CASSFPQGAIGELFF TGCGCCAGCAGTTTCCCACAGGGGGCGATCGGGGAGCTGTTTTTT
19 TRBD2 TRBJ2-7 TRBV4-3 NA CASSQDSPLLAGGDYEQYF TGCGCCAGCAGCCAAGACTCCCCCCTCCTAGCGGGGGGGGACTACGAGCAGTACTTC
14 TRBD1 TRBJ1-1 TRBV5-8 NA CASSRTGEVTEAFF TGTGCCAGCAGCCGGACAGGGGAGGTCACTGAAGCTTTCTTT
13 NA TRBJ1-1 TRBV5-1 NA CATRRGWNTEAFF TGCGCCACCCGGAGGGGTTGGAACACTGAAGCTTTCTTT
14 TRBD1 TRBJ1-2 TRBV18 many CASTRDRNNYGYTF TGTGCCAGCACGCGGGACAGAAATAACTATGGCTACACCTTC
15 TRBD2 TRBJ2-1 TRBV29-1 NA CSVVGLAGVYNEQFF TGCAGCGTTGTCGGGTTAGCGGGGGTTTACAATGAGCAGTTCTTC
14 NA TRBJ2-7 TRBV5-6 NA CASSLGDSAYEQYF TGTGCCAGCAGCTTGGGGGACTCCGCCTACGAGCAGTACTTC
20 TRBD1 TRBJ1-3 TRBV28 NA CASSLEALGDSYLSGNTIYF TGTGCCAGCAGTTTGGAGGCTTTGGGGGACAGTTACCTCTCTGGAAACACCATATATTTT
16 NA TRBJ1-3 TRBV18 NA CASSPQGINSGNTIYF TGTGCCAGCTCACCGCAGGGGATTAACTCTGGAAACACCATATATTTT